This paragraph reports one T cell receptor beta chain. The antigen remains unidentified. MiXCR was run by TCRdb on the 5' RACE reads, yielding one entry per CDR3 protein. The profile shows some 1,700,000 distinct CDR3 sequences, around 33% of them singletons. This entry is derived from a study of identical twins. Findings of the study overall: Excess low generation probability was seen in twin-shared out-of-frame alpha sequences. Insertions were fewer in abundant cord blood beta clonotypes, whereas memory repertoires showed none of this pattern.

This CDR3 has 19 residues. Trimming cost V 2 bases and J 2 bases; bases outside gene matches: 13. J is TRBJ1-4 and V is TRBV12-3 or TRBV12-4; 8 nucleotides agree with TRBD1. This receptor was taken from a newborn girl in good health. Sequenced sample: cord blood. The chain's CDR3 is CASSLYRLGQGITNEKLFF. The CDR3 DNA is TGTGCCAGCAGTTTATACCGCCTCGGACAGGGAATTACTAATGAAAAACTGTTTTTT.